This record concerns one TCR beta chain sequence. Its cognate antigen is unknown. This CDR3 contains 14 residues. The germline gives CDR1 SEHNR, CDR2 FQNEAQ (reference sequence). V was shortened by 9 bases and J by 3 bases, with 17 bases between the two germline ends. The data were obtained in a study of T cells after yellow fever vaccination. In making TCR cDNA, 5'RACE template switching added a universal primer site and UMIs to it. TCRdb reprocessed the 5' RACE reads via MiXCR and lists one record per CDR3 protein. The sample has 200,000 to 300,000 distinct CDR3 sequences; around 6.7% are singletons. Study-level results: A small proportion of clonotypes was detected in both the CD4 and CD8 compartments.

The genes are TRBV7-9 and TRBJ2-5; D is ambiguous. Here the sequenced sample was CD4+ T cells sorted from PBMCs, taken on the day of the yellow fever booster vaccination. The sequence was obtained from a man aged 30-40 years who received the YFV17D yellow fever vaccine. The CDR3: CASGSAWEKETQYF. CDR3 sequence (DNA): TGTGCCAGTGGGTCGGCCTGGGAAAAAGAGACCCAGTACTTC.